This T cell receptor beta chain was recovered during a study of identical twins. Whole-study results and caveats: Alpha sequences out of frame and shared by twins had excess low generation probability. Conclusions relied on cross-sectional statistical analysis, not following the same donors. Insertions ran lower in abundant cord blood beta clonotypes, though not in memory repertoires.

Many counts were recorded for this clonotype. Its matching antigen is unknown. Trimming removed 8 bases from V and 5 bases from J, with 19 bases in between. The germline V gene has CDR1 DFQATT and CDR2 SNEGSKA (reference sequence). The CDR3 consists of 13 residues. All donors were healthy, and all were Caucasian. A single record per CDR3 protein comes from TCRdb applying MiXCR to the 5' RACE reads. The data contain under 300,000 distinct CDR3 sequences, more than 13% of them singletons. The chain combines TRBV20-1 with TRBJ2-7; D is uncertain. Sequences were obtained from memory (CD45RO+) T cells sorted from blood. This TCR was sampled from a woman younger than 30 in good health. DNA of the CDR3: TGCAGTACCCGGACGCGCGCCGATCACGAGCAGTACTTC. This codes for CSTRTRADHEQYF.